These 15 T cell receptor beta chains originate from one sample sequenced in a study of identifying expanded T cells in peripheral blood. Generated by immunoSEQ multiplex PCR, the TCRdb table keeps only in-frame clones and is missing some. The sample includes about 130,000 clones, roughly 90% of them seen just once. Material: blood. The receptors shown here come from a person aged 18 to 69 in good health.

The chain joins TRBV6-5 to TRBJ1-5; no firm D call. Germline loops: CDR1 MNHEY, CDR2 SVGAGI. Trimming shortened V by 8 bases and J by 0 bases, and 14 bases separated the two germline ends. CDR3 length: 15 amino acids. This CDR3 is CASRIRRNSNQPQHF. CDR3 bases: TGTGCCAGCCGGATACGGAGAAATAGCAATCAGCCCCAGCATTTT.

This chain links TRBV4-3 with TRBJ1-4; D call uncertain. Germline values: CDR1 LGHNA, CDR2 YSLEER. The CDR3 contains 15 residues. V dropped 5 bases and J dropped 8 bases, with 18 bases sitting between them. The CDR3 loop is CASSSSGSAREKLFF. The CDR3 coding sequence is TGCGCCAGCAGCTCTAGTGGCTCGGCGAGAGAAAAACTGTTTTTT.

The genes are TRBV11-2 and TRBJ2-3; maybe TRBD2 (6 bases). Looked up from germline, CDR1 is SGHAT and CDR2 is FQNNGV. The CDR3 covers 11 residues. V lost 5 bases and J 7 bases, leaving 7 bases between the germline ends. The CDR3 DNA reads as TGTGCCAGCAGCCGGGGGTATACGCAGTATTTT. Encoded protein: CASSRGYTQYF.

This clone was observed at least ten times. This CDR3 is CASSLTGASGSADTQYF. For the CDR3, the DNA is TGTGCCAGCAGTCTAACGGGGGCTAGCGGGAGTGCAGATACGCAGTATTTT. This chain links TRBV7-6 with TRBJ2-3, with 10 bases lining up with TRBD2. The J segment lost 4 bases and the V segment lost 6 bases, leaving 13 bases of the junction unmatched. The germline V gene encodes CDR1 SGHVS and CDR2 FNYEAQ. The CDR3 runs to 17 residues.

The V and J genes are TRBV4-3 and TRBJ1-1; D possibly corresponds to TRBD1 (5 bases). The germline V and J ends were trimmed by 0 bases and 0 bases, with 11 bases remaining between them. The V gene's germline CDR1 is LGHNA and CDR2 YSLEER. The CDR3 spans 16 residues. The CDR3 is CASSQDAMTVNTEAFF. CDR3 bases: TGCGCCAGCAGCCAAGATGCAATGACAGTGAACACTGAAGCTTTCTTT.

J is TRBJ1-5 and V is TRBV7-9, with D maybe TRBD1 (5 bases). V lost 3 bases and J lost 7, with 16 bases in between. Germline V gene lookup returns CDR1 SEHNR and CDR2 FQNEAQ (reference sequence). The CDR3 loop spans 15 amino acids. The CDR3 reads CASSFGDPSGQPQHF. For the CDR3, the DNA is TGTGCCAGCAGCTTCGGGGACCCTAGTGGGCAGCCCCAGCATTTT.

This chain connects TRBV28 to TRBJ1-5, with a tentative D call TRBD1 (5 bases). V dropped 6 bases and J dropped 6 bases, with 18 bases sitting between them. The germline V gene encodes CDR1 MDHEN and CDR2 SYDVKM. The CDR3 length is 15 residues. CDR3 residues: CASRSGAQGFQPQHF. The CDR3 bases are TGTGCCAGCAGGTCGGGCGCTCAGGGTTTTCAGCCCCAGCATTTT.

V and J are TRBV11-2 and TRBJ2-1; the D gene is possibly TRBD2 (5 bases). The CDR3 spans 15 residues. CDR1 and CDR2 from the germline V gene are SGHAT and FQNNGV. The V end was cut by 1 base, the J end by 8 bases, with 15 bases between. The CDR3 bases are TGTGCCAGCAGCTTAGGCGTTTCCGGAGCGGATGAGCAGTTCTTC. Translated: CASSLGVSGADEQFF.

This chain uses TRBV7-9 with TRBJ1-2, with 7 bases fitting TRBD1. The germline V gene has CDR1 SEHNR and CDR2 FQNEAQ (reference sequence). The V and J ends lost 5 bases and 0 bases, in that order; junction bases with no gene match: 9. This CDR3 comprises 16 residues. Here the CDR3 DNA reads TGTGCCAGCAGCCCCAAACAGGGGACGACTAACTATGGCTACACCTTC. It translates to CASSPKQGTTNYGYTF.

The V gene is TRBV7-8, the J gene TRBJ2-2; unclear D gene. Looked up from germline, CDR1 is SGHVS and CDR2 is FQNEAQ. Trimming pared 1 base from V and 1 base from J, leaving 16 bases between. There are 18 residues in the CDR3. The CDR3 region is CASSLESIGSMNTGELFF. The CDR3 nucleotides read TGTGCCAGCAGCTTAGAGTCTATTGGCTCGATGAACACCGGGGAGCTGTTTTTT.

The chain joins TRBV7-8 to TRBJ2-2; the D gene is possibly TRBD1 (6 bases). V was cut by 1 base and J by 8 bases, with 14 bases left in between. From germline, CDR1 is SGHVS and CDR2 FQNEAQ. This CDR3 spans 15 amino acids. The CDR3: CASSLEGQGLGELFF. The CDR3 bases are TGTGCCAGCAGCTTAGAGGGACAAGGCCTGGGGGAGCTGTTTTTT.

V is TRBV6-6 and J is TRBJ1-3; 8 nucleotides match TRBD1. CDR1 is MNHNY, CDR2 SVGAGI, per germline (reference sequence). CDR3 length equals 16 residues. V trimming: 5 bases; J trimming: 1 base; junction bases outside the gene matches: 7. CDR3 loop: CASSPFRTGSGNTIYF. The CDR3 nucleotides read TGTGCCAGCAGTCCTTTCCGGACAGGGTCTGGAAACACCATATATTTT.

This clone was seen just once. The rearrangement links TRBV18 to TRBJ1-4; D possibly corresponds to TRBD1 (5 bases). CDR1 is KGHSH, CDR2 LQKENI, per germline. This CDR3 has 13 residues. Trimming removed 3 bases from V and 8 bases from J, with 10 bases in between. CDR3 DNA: TGTGCCAGCTCACCCGGGGGAGGAGAAAAACTGTTTTTT. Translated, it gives CASSPGGGEKLFF.

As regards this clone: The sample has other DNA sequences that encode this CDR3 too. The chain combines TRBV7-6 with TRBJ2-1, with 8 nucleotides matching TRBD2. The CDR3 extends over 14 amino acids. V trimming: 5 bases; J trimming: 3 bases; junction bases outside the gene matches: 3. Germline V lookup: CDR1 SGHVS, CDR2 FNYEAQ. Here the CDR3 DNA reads TGTGCCAGCAGCCCCGGGACTAGCTACAATGAGCAGTTCTTC. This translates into CASSPGTSYNEQFF. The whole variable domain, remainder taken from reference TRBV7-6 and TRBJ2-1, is GAGVSQSPRYKVTKRGQDVALRCDPISGHVSLYWYRQALGQGPEFLTYFNYEAQQDKSGLPNDRFSAERPEGSISTLTIQRTEQRDSAMYRCASSPGTSYNEQFFGPGTRLTVL.

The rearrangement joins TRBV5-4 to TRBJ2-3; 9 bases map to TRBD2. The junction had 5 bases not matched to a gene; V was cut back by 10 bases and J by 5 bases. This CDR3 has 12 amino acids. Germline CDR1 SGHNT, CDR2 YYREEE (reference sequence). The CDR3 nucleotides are TGTGCCCCGGGACTAGCAGGAGATACGCAGTATTTT. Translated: CAPGLAGDTQYF.